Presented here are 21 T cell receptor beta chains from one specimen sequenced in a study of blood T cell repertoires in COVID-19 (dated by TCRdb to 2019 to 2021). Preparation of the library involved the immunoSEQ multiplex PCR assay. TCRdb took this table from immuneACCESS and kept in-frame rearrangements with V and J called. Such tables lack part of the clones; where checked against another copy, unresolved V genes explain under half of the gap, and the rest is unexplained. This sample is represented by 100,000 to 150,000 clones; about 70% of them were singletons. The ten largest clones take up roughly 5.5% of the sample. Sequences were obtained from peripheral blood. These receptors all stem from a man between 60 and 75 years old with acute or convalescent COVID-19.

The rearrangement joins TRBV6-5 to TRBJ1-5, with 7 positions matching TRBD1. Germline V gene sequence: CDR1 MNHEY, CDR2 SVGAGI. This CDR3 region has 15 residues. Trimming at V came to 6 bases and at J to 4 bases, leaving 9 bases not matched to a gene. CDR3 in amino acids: CASRRQGMGNQPQHF. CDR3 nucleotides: TGTGCCAGCAGACGACAGGGAATGGGGAATCAGCCCCAGCATTTT.

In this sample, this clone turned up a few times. The CDR3 region is CASSLEGANTEAFF. CDR3 DNA: TGCGCCAGCAGCTTGGAGGGGGCGAACACTGAAGCTTTCTTT. The rearrangement links TRBV5-1 to TRBJ1-1, with 7 bases matching TRBD1. The CDR3 has 14 amino acids. Germline trimming cut 0 bases from V and 1 base from J; bases unmatched to any gene: 0. Per the germline V gene, CDR1 is SGHRS and CDR2 is YFSETQ.

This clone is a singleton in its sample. This chain's CDR3 is CASSQGIGNNQPQHF. DNA of the CDR3: TGTGCCAGCAGCCAAGGGATCGGGAACAATCAGCCCCAGCATTTT. This chain joins TRBV3-1 (or the pseudogene TRBV3-2) and TRBJ1-5; D unclear. Trimming removed 1 base at V and 3 bases at J, with 10 bases between. Per germline, CDR1 LGHDT and CDR2 YNNKEL (reference sequence). The CDR3 is made up of 15 amino acids.

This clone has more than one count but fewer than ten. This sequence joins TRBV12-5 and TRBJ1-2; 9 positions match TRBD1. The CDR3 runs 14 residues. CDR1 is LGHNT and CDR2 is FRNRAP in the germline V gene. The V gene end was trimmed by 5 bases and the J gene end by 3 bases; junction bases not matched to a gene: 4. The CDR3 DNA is TGTGCTAGTGGTCTCGGACAGGGGTACTATGGCTACACCTTC. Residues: CASGLGQGYYGYTF.

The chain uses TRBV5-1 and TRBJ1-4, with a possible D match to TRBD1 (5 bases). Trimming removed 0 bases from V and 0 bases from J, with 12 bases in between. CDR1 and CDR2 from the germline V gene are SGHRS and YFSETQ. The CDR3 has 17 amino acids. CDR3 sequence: CASSLERQGPTNEKLFF. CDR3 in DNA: TGCGCCAGCAGCTTGGAACGGCAGGGTCCAACTAATGAAAAACTGTTTTTT. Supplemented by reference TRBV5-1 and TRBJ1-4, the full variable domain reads KAGVTQTPRYLIKTRGQQVTLSCSPISGHRSVSWYQQTPGQGLQFLFEYFSETQRNKGNFPGRFSGRQFSNSRSEMNVSTLELGDSALYLCASSLERQGPTNEKLFFGSGTQLSVL.

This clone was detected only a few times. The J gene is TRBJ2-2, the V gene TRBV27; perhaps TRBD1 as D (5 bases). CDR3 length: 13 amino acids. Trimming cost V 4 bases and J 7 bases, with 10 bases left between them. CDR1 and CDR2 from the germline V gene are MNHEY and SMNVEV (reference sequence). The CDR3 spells CASSYLQVGELFF. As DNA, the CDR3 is TGTGCCAGCAGTTACTTACAGGTCGGGGAGCTGTTTTTT.

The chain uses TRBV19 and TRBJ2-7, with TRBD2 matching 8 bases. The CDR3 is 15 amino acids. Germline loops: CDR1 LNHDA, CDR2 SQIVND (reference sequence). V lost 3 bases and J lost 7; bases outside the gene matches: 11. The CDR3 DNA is TGTGCCAGTAGTATTCGTCCGGGAGGGCCGAGTGAGCAGTACTTC. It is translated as CASSIRPGGPSEQYF.

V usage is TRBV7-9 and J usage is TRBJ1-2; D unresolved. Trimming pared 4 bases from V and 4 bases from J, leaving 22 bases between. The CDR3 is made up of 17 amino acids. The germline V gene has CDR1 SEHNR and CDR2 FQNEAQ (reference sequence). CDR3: CASSSAGYPDKLYGYTF. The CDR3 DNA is TGTGCCAGCAGCTCCGCCGGATACCCTGACAAACTCTATGGCTACACCTTC.

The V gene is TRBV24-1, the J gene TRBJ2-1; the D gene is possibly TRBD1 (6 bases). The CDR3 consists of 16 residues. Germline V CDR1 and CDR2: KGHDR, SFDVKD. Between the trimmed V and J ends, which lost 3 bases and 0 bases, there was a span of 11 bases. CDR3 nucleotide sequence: TGTGCCACCAGTGATCATACAGGGAGCTCCTACAATGAGCAGTTCTTC. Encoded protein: CATSDHTGSSYNEQFF.

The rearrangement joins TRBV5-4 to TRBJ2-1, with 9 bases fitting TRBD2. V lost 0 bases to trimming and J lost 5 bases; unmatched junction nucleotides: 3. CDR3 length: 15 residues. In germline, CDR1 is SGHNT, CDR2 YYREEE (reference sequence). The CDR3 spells CASSLGLAGHNEQFF. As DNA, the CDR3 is TGTGCCAGCAGCTTGGGTCTAGCGGGACACAATGAGCAGTTCTTC.

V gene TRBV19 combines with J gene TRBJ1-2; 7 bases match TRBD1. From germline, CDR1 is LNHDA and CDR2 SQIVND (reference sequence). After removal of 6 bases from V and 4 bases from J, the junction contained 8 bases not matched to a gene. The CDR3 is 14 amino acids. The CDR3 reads CASSLGGMGYGYTF. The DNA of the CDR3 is TGTGCCAGTAGCCTAGGGGGCATGGGCTATGGCTACACCTTC.

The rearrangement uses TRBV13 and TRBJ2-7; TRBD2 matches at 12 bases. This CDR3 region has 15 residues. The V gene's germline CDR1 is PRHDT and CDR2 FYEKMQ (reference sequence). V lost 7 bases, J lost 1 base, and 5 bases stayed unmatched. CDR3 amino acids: CASKLAGGPSYEQYF. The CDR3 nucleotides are TGTGCCAGCAAGCTAGCGGGAGGGCCGTCCTACGAGCAGTACTTC.

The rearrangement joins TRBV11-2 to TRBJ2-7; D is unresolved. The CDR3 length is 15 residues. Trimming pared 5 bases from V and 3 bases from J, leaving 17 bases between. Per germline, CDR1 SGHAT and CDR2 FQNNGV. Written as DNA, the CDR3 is TGTGCCAGCAGCCCGGCCTTCGGGTCGGGCTACGAGCAGTACTTC. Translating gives CASSPAFGSGYEQYF.

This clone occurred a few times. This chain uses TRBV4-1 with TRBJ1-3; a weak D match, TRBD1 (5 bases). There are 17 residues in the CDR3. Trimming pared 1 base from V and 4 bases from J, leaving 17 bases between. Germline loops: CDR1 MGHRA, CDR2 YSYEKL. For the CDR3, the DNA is TGCGCCAGCAGCCAAGTCTTTTCCGGGCAGGGCGGAAACACCATATATTTT. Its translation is CASSQVFSGQGGNTIYF.

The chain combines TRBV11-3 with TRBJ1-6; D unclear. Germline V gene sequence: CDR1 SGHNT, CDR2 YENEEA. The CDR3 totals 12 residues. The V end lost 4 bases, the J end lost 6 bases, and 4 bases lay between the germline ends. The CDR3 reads CASSYSNSPLHF. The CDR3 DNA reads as TGTGCCAGCAGCTACAGTAATTCACCCCTCCACTTT.

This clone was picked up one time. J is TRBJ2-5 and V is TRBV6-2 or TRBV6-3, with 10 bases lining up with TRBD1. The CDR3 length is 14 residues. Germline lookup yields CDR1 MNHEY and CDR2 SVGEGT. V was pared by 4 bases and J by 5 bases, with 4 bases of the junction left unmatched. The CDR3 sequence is CASSWTGGGETQYF. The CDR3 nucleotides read TGTGCCAGCAGTTGGACAGGGGGGGGCGAGACCCAGTACTTC.

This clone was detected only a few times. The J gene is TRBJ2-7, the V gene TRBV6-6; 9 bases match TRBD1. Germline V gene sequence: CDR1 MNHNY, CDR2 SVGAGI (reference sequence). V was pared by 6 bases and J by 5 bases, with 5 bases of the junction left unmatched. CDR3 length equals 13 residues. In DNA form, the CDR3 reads TGTGCCAGCAGACCGGGACAGGGCCACGAGCAGTACTTC. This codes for CASRPGQGHEQYF.

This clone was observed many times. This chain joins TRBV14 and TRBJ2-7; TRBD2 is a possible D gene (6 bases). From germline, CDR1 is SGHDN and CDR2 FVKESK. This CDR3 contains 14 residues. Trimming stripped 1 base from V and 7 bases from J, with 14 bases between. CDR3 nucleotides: TGTGCCAGCAGCCAAGGGACTAAAATTTGGGAGCAGTACTTC. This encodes CASSQGTKIWEQYF. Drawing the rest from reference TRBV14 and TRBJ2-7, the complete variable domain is EAGVTQFPSHSVIEKGQTVTLRCDPISGHDNLYWYRRVMGKEIKFLLHFVKESKQDESGMPNNRFLAERTGGTYSTLKVQPAELEDSGVYFCASSQGTKIWEQYFGPGTRLTVT.

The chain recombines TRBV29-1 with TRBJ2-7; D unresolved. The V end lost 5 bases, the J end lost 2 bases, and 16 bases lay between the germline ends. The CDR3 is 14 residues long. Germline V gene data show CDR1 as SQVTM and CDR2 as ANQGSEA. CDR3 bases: TGCAGCGTTCGTTTTCGTTTCTCGGCCTACGAGCAGTACTTC. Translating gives CSVRFRFSAYEQYF.

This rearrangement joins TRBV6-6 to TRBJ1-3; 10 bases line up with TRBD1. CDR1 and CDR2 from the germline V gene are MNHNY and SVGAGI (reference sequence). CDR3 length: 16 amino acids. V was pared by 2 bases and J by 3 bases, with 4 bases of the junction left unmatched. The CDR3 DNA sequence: TGTGCCAGCAGTTACCTCCGGACAGGGGGTGGAAACACCATATATTTT. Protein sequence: CASSYLRTGGGNTIYF.

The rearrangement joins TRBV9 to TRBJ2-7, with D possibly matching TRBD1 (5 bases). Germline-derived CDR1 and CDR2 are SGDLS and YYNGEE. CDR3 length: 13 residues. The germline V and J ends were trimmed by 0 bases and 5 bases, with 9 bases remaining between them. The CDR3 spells CASSVAVGDEQYF. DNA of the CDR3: TGTGCCAGCAGCGTAGCGGTAGGGGACGAGCAGTACTTC. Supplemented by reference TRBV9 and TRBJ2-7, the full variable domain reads DSGVTQTPKHLITATGQRVTLRCSPRSGDLSVYWYQQSLDQGLQFLIQYYNGEERAKGNILERFSAQQFPDLHSELNLSSLELGDSALYFCASSVAVGDEQYFGPGTRLTVT.